The subject of this entry is one T cell receptor (beta chain). Its specificity is unknown. The record originates from a study of CD8+ T cells in alopecia areata. The CDR3 is 13 residues long. V shed 7 bases, J shed 7 bases, and the junction held 5 bases outside the gene matches. Germline V gives CDR1 MNHNS, CDR2 SASEGT. Investigators isolated RNA and reverse transcribed it into cDNA to act as the sequencing template. This table comes from immunoSEQ multiplex PCR, and its TCRdb copy is limited to in-frame clones, with some not included. The sample yields 150,000 to 200,000 clones, roughly 58% seen once. Whole-study results and caveats: Sequence data from scalp samples additionally include resident alphabeta T cells of normal skin.

Treatment denoted: oral pan-JAK inhibitor, 5-10 mg twice daily. This chain joins TRBV6-1 and TRBJ2-4; 9 bases agree with TRBD1. Material: CD4+ T cells sorted from blood, obtained between weeks 55 and 65, from a patient treated with tofacitinib. This clonotype was sampled from a human donor with alopecia areata. This CDR3 is CASNKQGANIQYF. CDR3 nucleotides: TGTGCCAGCAACAAACAGGGGGCGAACATTCAGTACTTC.